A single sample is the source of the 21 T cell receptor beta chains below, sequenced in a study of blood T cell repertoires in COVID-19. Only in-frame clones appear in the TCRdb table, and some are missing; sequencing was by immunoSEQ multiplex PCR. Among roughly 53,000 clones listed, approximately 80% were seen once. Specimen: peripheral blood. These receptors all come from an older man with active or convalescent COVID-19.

CDR3 nucleotide sequence: TGTGCCAGCAGCTTGACTAGATACGAGCAGTACTTC. Its translation: CASSLTRYEQYF. V usage is TRBV7-2 and J usage is TRBJ2-7, with D possibly matching TRBD2 (6 bases). The V end was cut by 3 bases, the J end by 4 bases, with 7 bases between. Germline V gene sequence: CDR1 SGHTA, CDR2 FQGNSA. The CDR3 sequence is 12 residues long.

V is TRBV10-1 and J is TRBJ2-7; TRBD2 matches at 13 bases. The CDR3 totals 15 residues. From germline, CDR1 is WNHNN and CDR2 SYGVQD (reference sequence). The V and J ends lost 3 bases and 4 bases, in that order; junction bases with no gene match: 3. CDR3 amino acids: CASSDRTSGSYEQYF. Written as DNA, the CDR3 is TGCGCCAGCAGTGATAGGACTAGCGGGAGTTACGAGCAGTACTTC.

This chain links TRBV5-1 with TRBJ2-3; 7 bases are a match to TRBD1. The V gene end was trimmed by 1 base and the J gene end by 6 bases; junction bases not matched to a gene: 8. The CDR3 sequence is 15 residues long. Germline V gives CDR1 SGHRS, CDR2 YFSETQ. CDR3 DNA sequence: TGCGCCAGCAGCTTGTCAAGGGGGCGAGAGGATACGCAGTATTTT. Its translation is CASSLSRGREDTQYF.

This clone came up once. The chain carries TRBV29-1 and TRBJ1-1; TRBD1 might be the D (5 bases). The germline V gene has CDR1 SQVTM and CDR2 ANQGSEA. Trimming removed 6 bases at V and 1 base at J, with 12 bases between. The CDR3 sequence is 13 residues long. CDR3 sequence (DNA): TGCAGCGTCGGTCACAGGCGGAACACTGAAGCTTTCTTT. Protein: CSVGHRRNTEAFF.

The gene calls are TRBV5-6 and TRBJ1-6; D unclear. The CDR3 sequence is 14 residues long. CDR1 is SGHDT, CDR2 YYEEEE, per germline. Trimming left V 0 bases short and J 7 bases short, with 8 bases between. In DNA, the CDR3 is TGTGCCAGCAGCTTGGAACCGGGGAATTCACCCCTCCACTTT. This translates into CASSLEPGNSPLHF.

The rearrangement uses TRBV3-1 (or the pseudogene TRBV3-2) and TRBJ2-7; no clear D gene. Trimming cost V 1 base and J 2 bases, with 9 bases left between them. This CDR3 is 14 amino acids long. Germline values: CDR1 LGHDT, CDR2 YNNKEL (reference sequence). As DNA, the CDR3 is TGTGCCAGCAGCCAAGGGCGGCAGACCTACGAGCAGTACTTC. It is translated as CASSQGRQTYEQYF.

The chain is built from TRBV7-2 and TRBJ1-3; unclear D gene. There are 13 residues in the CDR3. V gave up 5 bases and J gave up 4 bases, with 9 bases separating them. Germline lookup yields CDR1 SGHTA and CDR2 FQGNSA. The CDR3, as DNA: TGTGCCAGCAGCCTAATGACAGGAAACACCATATATTTT. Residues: CASSLMTGNTIYF.

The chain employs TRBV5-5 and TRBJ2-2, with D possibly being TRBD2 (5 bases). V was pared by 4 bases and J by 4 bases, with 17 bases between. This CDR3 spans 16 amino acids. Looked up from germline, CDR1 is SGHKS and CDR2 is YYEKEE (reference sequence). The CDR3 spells CASSRGLSGVTGELFF. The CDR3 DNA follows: TGTGCCAGCAGCCGGGGTCTTAGTGGCGTCACCGGGGAGCTGTTTTTT.

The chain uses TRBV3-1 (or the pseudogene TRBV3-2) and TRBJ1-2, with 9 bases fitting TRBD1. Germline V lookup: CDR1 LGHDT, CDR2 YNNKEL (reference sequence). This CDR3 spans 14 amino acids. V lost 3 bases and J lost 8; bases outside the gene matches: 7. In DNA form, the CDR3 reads TGTGCCAGCAGCCAGGGGACAGGGCAGATAGGCTACACCTTC. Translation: CASSQGTGQIGYTF.

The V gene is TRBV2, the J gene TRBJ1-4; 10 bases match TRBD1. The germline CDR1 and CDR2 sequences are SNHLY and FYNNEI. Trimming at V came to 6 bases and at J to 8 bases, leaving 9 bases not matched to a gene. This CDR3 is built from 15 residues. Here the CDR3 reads CASRSGMGQGEKLFF. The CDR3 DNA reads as TGTGCCAGCAGGAGCGGTATGGGACAGGGGGAAAAACTGTTTTTT.

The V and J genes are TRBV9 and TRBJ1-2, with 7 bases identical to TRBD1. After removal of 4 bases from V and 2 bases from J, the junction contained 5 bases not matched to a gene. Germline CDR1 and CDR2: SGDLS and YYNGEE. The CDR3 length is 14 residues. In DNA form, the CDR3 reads TGTGCCAGCAGCCCTCAGACAGGGAACTATGGCTACACCTTC. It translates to CASSPQTGNYGYTF.

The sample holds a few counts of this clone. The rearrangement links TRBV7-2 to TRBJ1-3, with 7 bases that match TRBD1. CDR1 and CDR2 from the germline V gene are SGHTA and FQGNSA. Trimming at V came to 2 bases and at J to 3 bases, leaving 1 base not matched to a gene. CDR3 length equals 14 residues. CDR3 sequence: CASSLRDSGNTIYF. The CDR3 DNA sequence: TGTGCCAGCAGCTTACGGGACAGTGGAAACACCATATATTTT.

The CDR3 DNA reads as TGTGCCAGCAGAGGCATAGCGGGAGGGGAGACCCAGTACTTC. It specifies CASRGIAGGETQYF. J is TRBJ2-5 and V is TRBV27; 11 positions match TRBD2. Germline CDR1 is MNHEY and CDR2 is SMNVEV (reference sequence). CDR3 length: 14 residues. V lost 6 bases and J lost 5; bases outside the gene matches: 5.

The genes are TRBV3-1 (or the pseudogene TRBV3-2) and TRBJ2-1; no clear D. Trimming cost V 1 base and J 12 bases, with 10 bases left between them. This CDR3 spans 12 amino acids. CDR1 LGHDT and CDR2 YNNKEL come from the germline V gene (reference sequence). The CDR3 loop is CASSQGSPSQFF. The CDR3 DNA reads TGTGCCAGCAGCCAAGGGAGCCCGTCGCAGTTCTTC.

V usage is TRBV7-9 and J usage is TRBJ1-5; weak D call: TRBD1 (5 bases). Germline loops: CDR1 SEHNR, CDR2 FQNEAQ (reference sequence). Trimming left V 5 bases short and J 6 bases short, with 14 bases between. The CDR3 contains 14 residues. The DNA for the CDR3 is TGTGCCAGCAGCGTTGGTCCGCAGGGTCAGCCCCAGCATTTT. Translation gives CASSVGPQGQPQHF. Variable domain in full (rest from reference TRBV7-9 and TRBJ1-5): DTGVSQNPRHKITKRGQNVTFRCDPISEHNRLYWYRQTLGQGPEFLTYFQNEAQLEKSRLLSDRFSAERPKGSFSTLEIQRTEQGDSAMYLCASSVGPQGQPQHFGDGTRLSIL.

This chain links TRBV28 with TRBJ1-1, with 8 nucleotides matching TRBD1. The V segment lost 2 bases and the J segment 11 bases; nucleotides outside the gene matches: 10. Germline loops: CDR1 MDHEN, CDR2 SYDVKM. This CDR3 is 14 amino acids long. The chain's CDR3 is CASSLMYRDRGAFF. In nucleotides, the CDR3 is TGTGCCAGCAGTTTAATGTATAGAGACAGGGGTGCTTTCTTT.

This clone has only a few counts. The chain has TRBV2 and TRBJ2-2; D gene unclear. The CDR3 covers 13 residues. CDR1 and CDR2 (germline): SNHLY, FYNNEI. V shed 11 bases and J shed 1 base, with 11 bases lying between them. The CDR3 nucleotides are TGTGCCCACGCGACATTGAACACCGGGGAGCTGTTTTTT. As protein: CAHATLNTGELFF.

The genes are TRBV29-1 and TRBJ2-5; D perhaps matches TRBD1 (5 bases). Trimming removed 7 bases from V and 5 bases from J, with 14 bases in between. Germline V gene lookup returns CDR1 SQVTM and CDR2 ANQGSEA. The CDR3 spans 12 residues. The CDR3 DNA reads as TGCAGCGCTGCAGGGTTGGGGGAGACCCAGTACTTC. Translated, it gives CSAAGLGETQYF.

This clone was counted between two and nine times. As DNA, the CDR3 is TGTGCCAGCAGCCAAGGGACTTCCTACGAGCAGTACTTC. Translation: CASSQGTSYEQYF. The V gene is TRBV4-2, the J gene TRBJ2-7, with a tentative D call TRBD2 (5 bases). Germline assignment: CDR1 LGHNA and CDR2 YNFKEQ. Deletions cut 1 base from V and 1 base from J, with 5 bases between. The length of the CDR3 is 13 residues.

The CDR3 loop reads CASSPAGGSTDTQYF. The CDR3 nucleotides are TGTGCCAGCTCACCAGCGGGAGGGAGCACAGATACGCAGTATTTT. The rearrangement links TRBV18 to TRBJ2-3, with TRBD2 identical over 9 bases. Per germline, CDR1 KGHSH and CDR2 LQKENI. The V gene end was trimmed by 2 bases and the J gene end by 0 bases; junction bases not matched to a gene: 0. This CDR3 is 15 amino acids long.

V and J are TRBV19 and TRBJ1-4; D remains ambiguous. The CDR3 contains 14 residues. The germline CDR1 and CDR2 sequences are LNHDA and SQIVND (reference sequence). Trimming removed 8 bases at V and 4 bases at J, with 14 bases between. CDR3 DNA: TGTGCCAGTCATACGTGGGGAGGTAATGAAAAACTGTTTTTT. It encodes CASHTWGGNEKLFF.